These 8 T cell receptor beta chains came from one sample sequenced in a study of blood T cells in healthy people across ages. With a J-beta primer mix and a sample-barcoded 5' primer, a second PCR ran roughly 6 to 12 cycles. A single record per CDR3 protein comes from TCRdb applying MiXCR to the 5' RACE reads. This table has some 760,000 distinct CDR3 sequences, 25% appearing once. The same specimen was also included in a second study, on T cells of mothers and their children.

Sequencing used blood. These receptor sequences come from a boy younger than 18 in good health.

V usage is TRBV20-1 and J usage is TRBJ1-5; 10 bases align to TRBD1. The V and J ends lost 6 bases and 9 bases, in that order; junction bases with no gene match: 5. The CDR3 has 12 amino acids. Germline V gene sequence: CDR1 DFQATT, CDR2 SNEGSKA (reference sequence). The CDR3 DNA follows: TGCAGTGCAGAGGGACAGGGGATGCCCCAGCATTTT. Translated: CSAEGQGMPQHF.

The table lists this clonotype with a few counts. The gene calls are TRBV28 and TRBJ2-7; D might be TRBD1 (5 bases). The CDR3 is made up of 13 amino acids. The germline V and J ends were trimmed by 3 bases and 4 bases, with 10 bases remaining between them. CDR1 is MDHEN, CDR2 SYDVKM, per germline. CDR3 residues: CASSLDMLYEQYF. DNA of the CDR3: TGTGCCAGCAGTTTGGACATGTTATACGAGCAGTACTTC.

This clonotype was seen a few times. This chain joins TRBV24-1 and TRBJ2-3; tentative D call: TRBD1 (6 bases). Trimming removed 7 bases from V and 3 bases from J, with 13 bases in between. The CDR3 is 14 residues long. Germline V gives CDR1 KGHDR, CDR2 SFDVKD. CDR3 sequence (DNA): TGTGCCACCAGCAAGGACAGAAAGACAGATACGCAGTATTTT. Translation: CATSKDRKTDTQYF.

J is TRBJ2-1 and V is TRBV5-5; perhaps TRBD2 as D (5 bases). Germline V gives CDR1 SGHKS, CDR2 YYEKEE (reference sequence). The CDR3 runs to 17 residues. Trimming took 3 bases from V and 0 from J, leaving 16 bases between them. CDR3 loop: CASSWSGVASSYNEQFF. DNA of the CDR3: TGTGCCAGCAGCTGGTCCGGGGTGGCTAGCTCCTACAATGAGCAGTTCTTC. Full variable domain (rest looked up from reference TRBV5-5 and TRBJ2-1): DAGVTQSPTHLIKTRGQQVTLRCSPISGHKSVSWYQQVLGQGPQFIFQYYEKEERGRGNFPDRFSARQFPNYSSELNVNALLLGDSALYLCASSWSGVASSYNEQFFGPGTRLTVL.

This clonotype was detected a few times. In DNA form, the CDR3 reads TGTGCCAGCAGCTACCGGGACTACCCCTACAATGAGCAGTTCTTC. Translating it yields CASSYRDYPYNEQFF. The rearrangement joins TRBV7-9 to TRBJ2-1; 7 nucleotides match TRBD2. From germline, CDR1 is SEHNR and CDR2 FQNEAQ (reference sequence). The CDR3 length is 15 residues. V lost 4 bases and J lost 2; bases outside the gene matches: 5.

This clonotype was seen more than once but under ten times. The V and J genes are TRBV29-1 and TRBJ2-5, with TRBD2 matching 8 bases. J was trimmed by 4 bases and V by 6 bases; bases with no gene match: 7. Looked up from germline, CDR1 is SQVTM and CDR2 is ANQGSEA. The CDR3 length is 13 residues. Here the CDR3 reads CSVDGGVGETQYF. The CDR3 DNA reads TGCAGCGTGGACGGGGGGGTCGGAGAGACCCAGTACTTC.

This clonotype has just a few counts. The chain carries TRBV14 and TRBJ2-5, with D tentatively TRBD2 (5 bases). TRBJ2-1 explains the end of the DNA better; the J call may be wrong. The CDR3 is 13 amino acids. CDR1 and CDR2 (germline): SGHDN, FVKESK. CDR3 coding DNA: TGTGCCAGCAGCCAAGATCTTAGCGCTGAGCAGTTCTTC. It translates to CASSQDLSAEQFF.

This clonotype was found a few times. V and J are TRBV3-1 and TRBJ2-1; no definite D call. Trimming took 3 bases from V and 10 from J, leaving 10 bases between them. This CDR3 is 12 amino acids long. Germline V CDR1 and CDR2: LGHDT, YNNKEL (reference sequence). The CDR3 spells CASSHLSPEQFF. CDR3 nucleotide sequence: TGTGCCAGCAGCCACCTTTCCCCCGAGCAGTTCTTC.